This T cell receptor (beta chain) was profiled in a study of neurological immune-mediated disorders. Findings and limits, study-wide: The study found the most TCR clonal expansion in HTLV-1-associated myelopathy and the least in multiple sclerosis, below healthy controls.

This clonotype was counted ten times or more. Antigen specificity is unknown. TCRdb passed the 5' RACE reads through MiXCR, listing each CDR3 protein once. Among over 35,000 distinct CDR3 sequences listed, 3% to 4% were seen once. Trimming took 3 bases from V and 4 from J; bases not matched to a gene: 1. This CDR3 is built from 14 residues. Per germline, CDR1 SGHRS and CDR2 YFSETQ. The sequence came from a man aged 25 to 40 with multiple sclerosis. The chain is built from TRBV5-1 and TRBJ1-6; 7 bases map to TRBD1. The sequenced material came from PBMCs. CDR3 region: CASSWGQYNSPLHF. The CDR3 coding sequence is TGCGCCAGCAGCTGGGGACAGTATAATTCACCCCTCCACTTT.